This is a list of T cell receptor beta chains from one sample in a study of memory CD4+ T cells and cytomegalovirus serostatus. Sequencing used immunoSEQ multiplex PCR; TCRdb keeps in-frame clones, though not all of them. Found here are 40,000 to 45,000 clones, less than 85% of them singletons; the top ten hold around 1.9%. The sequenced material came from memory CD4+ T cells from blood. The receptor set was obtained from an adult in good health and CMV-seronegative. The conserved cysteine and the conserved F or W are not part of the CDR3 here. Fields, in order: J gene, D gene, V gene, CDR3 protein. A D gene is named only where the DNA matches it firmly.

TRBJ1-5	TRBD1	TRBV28	ASSLIPHRQGAYQPQH
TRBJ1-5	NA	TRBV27	ASSLEASNQPQH
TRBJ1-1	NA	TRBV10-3	AISETVNTEAF
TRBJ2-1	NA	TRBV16	ASSHSRGFYNEQF
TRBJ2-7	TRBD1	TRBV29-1	SVEGGQGANEQY
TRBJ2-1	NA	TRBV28	ASSPQQGQYNEQF
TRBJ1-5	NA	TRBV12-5	ASGLVTEIHFSNQPQH
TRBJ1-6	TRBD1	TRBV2	ASRGTGSPLH
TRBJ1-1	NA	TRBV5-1	ASRGEAGWNTEAF
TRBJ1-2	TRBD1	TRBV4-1	ASRPGQTNYGYT
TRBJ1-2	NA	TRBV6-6	ASRGTGAYGYT
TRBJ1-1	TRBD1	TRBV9	ASSVGETGTAEAF
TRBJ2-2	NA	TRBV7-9	ASSLDGHTGELF
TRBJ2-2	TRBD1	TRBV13	ASSGTGLLTGELF
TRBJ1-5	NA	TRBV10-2	ASSDSRSQPQH
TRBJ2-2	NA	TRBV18	ASSLAGANTGELF
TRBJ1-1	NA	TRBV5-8	ASSYSSANTEAF
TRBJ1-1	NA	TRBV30	AWSKHGNTEAF
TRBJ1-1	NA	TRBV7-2	ASSLVGGSRLDTEAF
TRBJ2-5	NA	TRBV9	ASSVGPFQETQY
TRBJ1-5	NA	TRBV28	ASSPWGQGKNQPQH
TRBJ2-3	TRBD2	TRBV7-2	ASSPSSGLTDTQY
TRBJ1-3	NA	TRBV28	ASSPGLMGTIY
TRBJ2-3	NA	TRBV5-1	ASSPGRDTQY
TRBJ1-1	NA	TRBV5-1	ASTLNQNTEAF
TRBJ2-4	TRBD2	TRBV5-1	ASRPGTSGGLGAKNIQY
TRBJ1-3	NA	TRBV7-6	AIAGRSGNTIY
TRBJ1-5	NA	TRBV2	ASSRRGGDQPQH
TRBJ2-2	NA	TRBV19	ASSIGLGGTGELF
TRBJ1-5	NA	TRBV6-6	ASSLQNNQPQH
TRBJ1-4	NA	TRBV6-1	ATSFGATNEKLF
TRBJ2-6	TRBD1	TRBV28	AIRDRVSGANVLT
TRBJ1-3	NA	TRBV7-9	ASSLAAIHSGNTIY
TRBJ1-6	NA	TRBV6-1	ASTSPGGSGSPLH
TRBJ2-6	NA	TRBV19	ASSIPDLSGANVLT
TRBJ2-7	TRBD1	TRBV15	ATSFMDRGPYEQY
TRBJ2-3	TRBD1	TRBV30	AWSLGTVNADTQY
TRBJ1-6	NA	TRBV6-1	ASFGESYNSPLH
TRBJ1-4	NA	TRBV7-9	ASSLASGIGDEKLF
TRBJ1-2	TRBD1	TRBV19	ASSPTGSYGYT
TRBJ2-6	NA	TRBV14	ASSSRPGQRFTGANVLT
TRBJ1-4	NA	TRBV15	ATSMIQGRTNEKLF
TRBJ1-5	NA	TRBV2	ASSIQRQPQH
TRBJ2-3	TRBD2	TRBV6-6	ASSPLAGGPPDTQY
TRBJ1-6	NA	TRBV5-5	ASYRRDSSETPLH
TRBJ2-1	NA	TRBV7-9	ASSPQVGGPNEQF
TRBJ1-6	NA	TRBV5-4	ASSPRGQNSPLH
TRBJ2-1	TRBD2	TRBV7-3	ASSSFPGTSGPSSYNEQF
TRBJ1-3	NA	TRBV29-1	SVGQTGRGNTIY
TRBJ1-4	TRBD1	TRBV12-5	ASGSGTGDEKLF
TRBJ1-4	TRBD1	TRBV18	ASSLVQGQLSLDREKLF
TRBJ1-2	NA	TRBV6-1	ASSELGGSVRGYT